This T cell receptor beta chain stems from a study of blood T cell repertoires in COVID-19. This clone was counted a single time. Other DNA sequences in the same sample also yield this CDR3. V was pared by 1 base and J by 7 bases, with 11 bases between. The CDR3 consists of 14 residues. The germline CDR1 and CDR2 sequences are SEHNR and FQNEAQ (reference sequence). Original data processing: Amplified reference gene primers provided the basis for estimating nucleated cell counts. The protocol was immunoSEQ multiplex PCR, while the TCRdb copy is restricted to in-frame clones and leaves out a portion. Clone size and the V and J calls come from that table; the DNA yielded D and trimming. The data contain over 200,000 clones, about 88% of them singletons.

Sequencing was performed on peripheral blood. The gene calls are TRBV7-9 and TRBJ1-5; D is possibly TRBD1 (5 bases). The receptor comes from a man aged 40-49 years with active or convalescent COVID-19. The CDR3 DNA is TGTGCCAGCAGCTTAGATGGGGGAGGCCAGCCCCAGCATTTT. This codes for CASSLDGGGQPQHF.